These T cell receptor beta chains were read from a single sample in a study of T cell responses to AZD1222 COVID-19 vaccine. Repertoires were generated with immunoSEQ multiplex PCR, while TCRdb's copy carries only in-frame clones and drops some. This table has some 97,000 clones, around nine tenths appearing once. The source was peripheral blood, collected on day 0 of AZD1222 vaccination. These receptors were obtained from an adult in good health. CDR3s include the opening cysteine and the closing phenylalanine or tryptophan. Fields, in order: D gene, J gene, V gene, CDR3 protein. The D gene is left open where the match is weak.

D: TRBD1
J: TRBJ2-1
V: TRBV19
CDR3: CASSRDRRFGVNNEQFF

D: -
J: TRBJ1-1
V: TRBV5-1
CDR3: CASRSSPSGDTEAFF

D: -
J: TRBJ1-1
V: TRBV19
CDR3: CASSIQTMNTEAFF

D: TRBD2
J: TRBJ2-5
V: TRBV6-5
CDR3: CASSRGTSKETQYF

D: -
J: TRBJ1-2
V: TRBV29-1
CDR3: CSVPRKVRGYYGYTF

D: -
J: TRBJ1-5
V: TRBV5-1
CDR3: CASSLGADQPQHF

D: -
J: TRBJ1-3
V: TRBV28
CDR3: CASTYGRRTFFF

D: -
J: TRBJ2-2
V: TRBV30
CDR3: CAWSSESVGGELFF

D: TRBD2
J: TRBJ2-1
V: TRBV7-9
CDR3: CASSSTSGGASRTYNEQFF

D: -
J: TRBJ1-2
V: TRBV5-1
CDR3: CASSAGAWVRGASDGYTF

D: TRBD1
J: TRBJ1-2
V: TRBV27
CDR3: CASSLSLTTGWSGYTF

D: -
J: TRBJ1-2
V: TRBV19
CDR3: CASSIYLNRDGYTF

D: -
J: TRBJ2-7
V: TRBV5-6
CDR3: CASSLVPGPYEQYF

D: -
J: TRBJ1-4
V: TRBV7-2
CDR3: CASRLGGGNEKLFF

D: -
J: TRBJ2-2
V: TRBV14
CDR3: CASSLLWEATNTGELFF

D: TRBD1
J: TRBJ1-6
V: TRBV9
CDR3: CASSVGAGGNNSPLHF

D: -
J: TRBJ1-2
V: TRBV7-2
CDR3: CASSLAGTALNYGYTF

D: -
J: TRBJ1-1
V: TRBV18
CDR3: CASSTKGPSNTEAFF

D: TRBD1
J: TRBJ2-2
V: TRBV6-2/TRBV6-3
CDR3: CASSSIRTGVNTGELFF

D: -
J: TRBJ1-1
V: TRBV7-8
CDR3: CASSKEQGGGTEAFF

D: TRBD1
J: TRBJ1-1
V: TRBV10-3
CDR3: CAISEGTGAAFF

D: -
J: TRBJ1-5
V: TRBV12-3/TRBV12-4
CDR3: CASSLGEQPQHF